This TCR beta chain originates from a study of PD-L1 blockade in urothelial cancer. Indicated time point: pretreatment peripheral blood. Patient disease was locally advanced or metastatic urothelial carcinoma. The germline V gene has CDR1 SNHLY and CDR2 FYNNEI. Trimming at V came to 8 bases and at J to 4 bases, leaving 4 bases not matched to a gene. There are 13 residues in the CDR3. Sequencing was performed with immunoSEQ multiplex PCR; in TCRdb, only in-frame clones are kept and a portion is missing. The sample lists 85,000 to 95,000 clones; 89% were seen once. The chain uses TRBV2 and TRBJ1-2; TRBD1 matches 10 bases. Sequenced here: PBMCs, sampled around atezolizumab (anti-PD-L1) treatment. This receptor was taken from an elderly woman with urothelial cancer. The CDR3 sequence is CASAGTGVYGYTF. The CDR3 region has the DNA TGTGCCAGCGCCGGGACAGGGGTCTATGGCTACACCTTC.